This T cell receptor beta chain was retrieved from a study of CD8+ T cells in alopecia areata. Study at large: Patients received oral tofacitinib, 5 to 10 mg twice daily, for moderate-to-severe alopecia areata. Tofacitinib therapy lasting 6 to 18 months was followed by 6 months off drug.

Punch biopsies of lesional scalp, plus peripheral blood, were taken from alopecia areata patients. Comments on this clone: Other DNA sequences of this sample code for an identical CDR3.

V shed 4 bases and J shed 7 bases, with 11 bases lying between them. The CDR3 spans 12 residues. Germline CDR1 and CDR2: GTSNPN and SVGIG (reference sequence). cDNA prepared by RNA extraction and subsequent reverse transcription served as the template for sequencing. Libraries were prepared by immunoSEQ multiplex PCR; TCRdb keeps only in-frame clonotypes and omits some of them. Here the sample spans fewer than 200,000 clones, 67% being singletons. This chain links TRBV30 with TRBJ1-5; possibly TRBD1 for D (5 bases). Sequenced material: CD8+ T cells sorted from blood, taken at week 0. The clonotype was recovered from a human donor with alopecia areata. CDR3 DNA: TGTGCCTGGAACGGGGCGGGGCAGCCCCAGCATTTT. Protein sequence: CAWNGAGQPQHF.